The 10 T cell receptor beta chains in this list originate from one sample, sequenced in a study of post-analysis software for immune sequencing data (dated by TCRdb to the mid-2010s). Their antigens are not known. To prepare the library, PCR was applied. TCRdb shows the sequencer as Illumina HiSeq 2500. To reduce PCR and sequencing biases, unique molecular identifiers were incorporated into the TCR beta cDNA libraries. Through fastp at Q25 and MiXCR, TCRdb rebuilt clones from the public reads, retaining in-frame beta chains. Under each unique CDR3 protein, matching rows form one entry showing the most common genes and DNA. A total of under 650,000 distinct CDR3 sequences appear in this sample, roughly 47% of them only once. The ten most abundant clones make up around 1.7% of the sample. Points the paper makes about the study in general: Several TRBV segments, including TRBV5-6, TRBV5-1 and TRBV20-1, were significantly more frequent in patients than controls.

Sequenced material: blood. The receptors derive from a girl aged 5-17 years with multiple sclerosis.

The genes are TRBV10-3 and TRBJ2-3; possibly TRBD1 for D (6 bases). The germline V gene encodes CDR1 ENHRY and CDR2 SYGVKD. Trimming pared 10 bases from V and 2 bases from J, leaving 19 bases between. This CDR3 region has 15 residues. Here the CDR3 reads CATQGSAFSTDTQYF. The DNA of the CDR3 is TGTGCCACACAGGGCTCGGCCTTCTCCACAGATACGCAGTATTTT.

This clonotype was seen a handful of times. The chain is built from TRBV29-1 and TRBJ2-1, with 15 bases that match TRBD2. The CDR3 loop spans 13 amino acids. Germline assignment: CDR1 SQVTM and CDR2 ANQGSEA. Trimming at V came to 7 bases and at J to 7 bases, leaving 2 bases not matched to a gene. The CDR3 is CSEGTSGGNEQFF. CDR3 in DNA: TGCAGCGAGGGGACTAGCGGGGGGAATGAGCAGTTCTTC.

A few counts support this clonotype. The V gene is TRBV5-1, the J gene TRBJ2-6; TRBD1 might be the D (5 bases). Trimming removed 7 bases from V and 2 bases from J, with 10 bases in between. The CDR3 length is 14 residues. Germline CDR1 and CDR2: SGHRS and YFSETQ. The CDR3 region has the DNA TGCGCCAGCCGTGAGACAGCTGGGGCCAACGTCCTGACTTTC. This gives the protein CASRETAGANVLTF.

The genes are TRBV12-3 or TRBV12-4 and TRBJ1-1; a weak D match, TRBD1 (6 bases). Trimming stripped 3 bases from V and 5 bases from J, with 13 bases between. The CDR3 consists of 14 residues. The chain's CDR3 is CASSFRDTQTEAFF. In DNA form, the CDR3 reads TGTGCCAGCAGTTTCAGGGACACTCAGACTGAAGCTTTCTTT.

The rearrangement joins TRBV6-6 to TRBJ1-2, with D uncertain. V lost 2 bases, J lost 9 bases, and 10 bases lay in between. CDR3 length equals 12 residues. CDR1 MNHNY and CDR2 SVGAGI come from the germline V gene (reference sequence). DNA of the CDR3: TGTGCCAGCAGTTACCCTGAGTTGAGCTACACCTTC. Translated, it gives CASSYPELSYTF.

The chain employs TRBV29-1 and TRBJ2-7, with 7 bases fitting TRBD1. The junction had 4 bases not matched to a gene; V was cut back by 6 bases and J by 2 bases. Germline V lookup: CDR1 SQVTM, CDR2 ANQGSEA. The CDR3 contains 12 residues. The DNA of the CDR3 is TGCAGCGTGCAGACAGGGACCTACGAGCAGTACTTC. Amino acid sequence: CSVQTGTYEQYF.

This clonotype was counted a few times. The CDR3 here is CASSQSRGSFGYEQYF. The CDR3 coding sequence is TGTGCCAGCAGCCAAAGCCGAGGGTCGTTCGGCTACGAGCAGTACTTC. This chain joins TRBV3-1 and TRBJ2-7; TRBD2 might be the D (5 bases). The CDR3 consists of 16 residues. Trimming cost V 2 bases and J 3 bases, with 17 bases left between them. Germline assignment: CDR1 LGHDT and CDR2 YNNKEL (reference sequence).

The CDR3 spells CSARDGPGYPNTEAFF. CDR3 coding DNA: TGCAGTGCTAGAGATGGTCCGGGGTACCCGAACACTGAAGCTTTCTTT. V gene TRBV20-1 combines with J gene TRBJ1-1; D ambiguous. V gave up 0 bases and J gave up 1 base, with 15 bases separating them. The CDR3 extends over 16 amino acids. Germline CDR1 and CDR2: DFQATT and SNEGSKA (reference sequence).

The sample holds a few counts of this clonotype. J is TRBJ1-1 and V is TRBV10-3; D is perhaps TRBD1 (6 bases). CDR3 length equals 14 residues. Trimming took 6 bases from V and 3 from J, leaving 14 bases between them. CDR1 is ENHRY, CDR2 SYGVKD, per germline. CDR3 protein: CAIRDSDLYTEAFF. The CDR3 nucleotides are TGTGCCATCAGGGACAGCGATCTTTACACTGAAGCTTTCTTT.

The rearrangement links TRBV12-3 or TRBV12-4 to TRBJ2-1; 7 bases line up with TRBD2. V shed 6 bases and J 3 bases; nucleotides not matched to a gene: 8. This CDR3 is built from 15 residues. The CDR3 sequence: CASSPFGGGYNEQFF. The CDR3 region has the DNA TGTGCCAGCAGCCCCTTTGGCGGGGGCTACAATGAGCAGTTCTTC.